One sample yielded the 23 T cell receptor beta chains listed below, sequenced in a study of shared clonotypes between healthy human individuals. Sequenced by immunoSEQ multiplex PCR; TCRdb stores in-frame clones only, minus some. Of around 2.5 million clones listed, roughly 93% are singletons. The sequencing input was naive CD4+ T cells from PBMCs. As for subset: CD45RA+ positively selected. Receptors originate from a man aged 18 to 29 in good health. Some clones in this sample may be carry-over from other donors' samples.

Notes on this clone: Compared with germline, one end of the junction differs, possibly owing to a read error. The rearrangement links TRBV20-1 to TRBJ2-7; a weak D match, TRBD2 (7 bases). The CDR3 runs to 11 residues. Germline values: CDR1 DFQATT, CDR2 SNEGSKA (reference sequence). The CDR3 sequence: CSARGEGDGLF. The CDR3 DNA follows: TGCAGTGCTAGAGGGGAGGGGGACGGGCTATTC.

The rearrangement joins TRBV5-6 to TRBJ2-1; TRBD2 is a possible D gene (6 bases). Per the germline V gene, CDR1 is SGHDT and CDR2 is YYEEEE. Trimming removed 3 bases at V and 10 bases at J, with 14 bases between. The CDR3 consists of 13 residues. CDR3 in amino acids: CASSWILAAEQFF. The CDR3 coding sequence is TGTGCCAGCAGCTGGATACTAGCAGCCGAGCAGTTCTTC.

The rearrangement uses TRBV19 and TRBJ1-1; 11 bases align to TRBD1. The trim removed 7 bases at V and 11 bases at J, leaving 15 bases unmatched. CDR1 is LNHDA and CDR2 is SQIVND in the germline V gene (reference sequence). The length of the CDR3 is 15 residues. CDR3 bases: TGTGCCAGTAAAGGCACGCCGGACAGGGGGCGGTTGGCTTTCTTT. Translating it yields CASKGTPDRGRLAFF.

The genes are TRBV27 and TRBJ1-6; no firm D call. This CDR3 region has 14 residues. V was cut by 7 bases and J by 5 bases, with 12 bases left in between. The germline V gene has CDR1 MNHEY and CDR2 SMNVEV (reference sequence). CDR3 nucleotides: TGTGCCAGCACCTCGGGCGGCCATAATTCACCCCTCCACTTT. The encoded protein is CASTSGGHNSPLHF.

The chain uses TRBV27 and TRBJ2-1; weak D call: TRBD2 (6 bases). In germline, CDR1 is MNHEY, CDR2 SMNVEV (reference sequence). The germline V and J ends were trimmed by 6 bases and 5 bases, with 14 bases remaining between them. This CDR3 spans 14 amino acids. CDR3 in DNA: TGTGCCAGCAGCCTTACCGGCGGGGACAATGAGCAGTTCTTC. Its protein is CASSLTGGDNEQFF.

This clone was recorded only once. V is TRBV7-2 and J is TRBJ2-7, with D maybe TRBD1 (5 bases). Germline-derived CDR1 and CDR2 are SGHTA and FQGNSA. Trimming stripped 4 bases from V and 3 bases from J, with 13 bases between. The CDR3 runs to 14 residues. The CDR3 is CASSSIDRNYEQYF. The CDR3 DNA reads as TGTGCCAGCAGCTCAATTGACAGAAACTACGAGCAGTACTTC. Full variable domain (rest looked up from reference TRBV7-2 and TRBJ2-7): GAGVSQSPSNKVTEKGKDVELRCDPISGHTALYWYRQSLGQGLEFLIYFQGNSAPDKSGLPSDRFSAERTGGSVSTLTIQRTQQEDSAVYLCASSSIDRNYEQYFGPGTRLTVT.

The V gene is TRBV5-6, the J gene TRBJ2-5; TRBD1 matches 9 bases. CDR3 size: 13 residues. The V gene's germline CDR1 is SGHDT and CDR2 YYEEEE. Losses at the gene ends were 4 bases for V and 7 bases for J; bases not matched to a gene: 5. In DNA form, the CDR3 reads TGTGCCAGCAGCCCAGGACAGGGGATGACCCAGTACTTC. Translation gives CASSPGQGMTQYF.

V and J are TRBV28 and TRBJ2-1, with D maybe TRBD2 (6 bases). Trimming stripped 5 bases from V and 10 bases from J, with 21 bases between. The CDR3 extends over 15 amino acids. CDR1 and CDR2 (germline): MDHEN, SYDVKM. The CDR3 bases are TGTGCCAGCAGTGCGGGGTGGAGTAGTGGAGGCGAGCAGTTCTTC. Translation gives CASSAGWSSGGEQFF.

The rearrangement uses TRBV5-1 and TRBJ1-1; D remains ambiguous. This CDR3 has 15 amino acids. Trimming left V 2 bases short and J 3 bases short, with 14 bases between. Germline CDR1 reads SGHRS; CDR2 reads YFSETQ. This chain's CDR3 is CASSFRPETYTEAFF. Here the CDR3 DNA reads TGCGCCAGCAGCTTCCGGCCGGAGACGTACACTGAAGCTTTCTTT. Based on the CDR3 plus reference TRBV5-1 and TRBJ1-1, the full variable domain is KAGVTQTPRYLIKTRGQQVTLSCSPISGHRSVSWYQQTPGQGLQFLFEYFSETQRNKGNFPGRFSGRQFSNSRSEMNVSTLELGDSALYLCASSFRPETYTEAFFGQGTRLTVV.

The rearrangement uses TRBV14 and TRBJ1-3, with a possible D match to TRBD1 (5 bases). CDR1 is SGHDN, CDR2 FVKESK, per germline. This CDR3 has 15 residues. Trimming took off 4 bases at V and 0 bases at J, with 10 bases between the two ends. In DNA, the CDR3 is TGTGCCAGCAGCCCTCGCAGGGTCTCTGGAAACACCATATATTTT. Translation: CASSPRRVSGNTIYF.

The chain has TRBV18 and TRBJ2-2, with 7 bases that match TRBD1. Trimming cost V 0 bases and J 1 base; bases outside gene matches: 2. This CDR3 comprises 16 residues. Germline values: CDR1 KGHSH, CDR2 LQKENI. The CDR3 region has the DNA TGTGCCAGCTCACCACCGTACAGGGGGAACACCGGGGAGCTGTTTTTT. This sequence encodes CASSPPYRGNTGELFF.

The rearrangement links TRBV2 to TRBJ2-7; TRBD1 agrees at 7 bases. The J segment lost 7 bases and the V segment lost 5 bases, leaving 8 bases of the junction unmatched. The CDR3 extends over 13 amino acids. Germline V lookup: CDR1 SNHLY, CDR2 FYNNEI. CDR3 region: CASSSGQTGEQYF. The CDR3 nucleotides read TGTGCCAGCAGTTCGGGACAGACAGGGGAGCAGTACTTC.

V gene TRBV6-5 combines with J gene TRBJ1-3; D not certain. The V gene's germline CDR1 is MNHEY and CDR2 SVGAGI. This CDR3 is built from 13 residues. V was clipped by 6 bases and J by 3 bases, with 9 bases between them. CDR3 DNA: TGTGCCAGCAGACGACCGGGTGGAAACACCATATATTTT. Protein sequence: CASRRPGGNTIYF.

The chain has TRBV7-9 and TRBJ1-2; possibly TRBD1 for D (5 bases). The V gene lost 4 bases and the J gene lost 4 bases, with 13 bases spanning the gap. CDR1 and CDR2 from the germline V gene are SEHNR and FQNEAQ (reference sequence). There are 14 residues in the CDR3. CDR3 nucleotides: TGTGCCAGCAGCTGGCGGTTCGGGGGCTATGGCTACACCTTC. It yields the protein CASSWRFGGYGYTF.

The chain is built from TRBV6-5 and TRBJ1-1; a possible D gene is TRBD1 (6 bases). There are 15 residues in the CDR3. The germline CDR1 and CDR2 sequences are MNHEY and SVGAGI. V gave up 4 bases and J gave up 1 base, with 13 bases separating them. The CDR3 sequence: CASSSQTGPNTEAFF. The CDR3 bases are TGTGCCAGCAGTTCCCAGACAGGCCCGAACACTGAAGCTTTCTTT.

V is TRBV5-4 and J is TRBJ2-3; D uncertain. The V and J ends lost 0 bases and 5 bases respectively, with 7 bases between them. CDR1 is SGHNT, CDR2 YYREEE, per germline (reference sequence). CDR3 length: 13 residues. CDR3 sequence: CASSLGPGDTQYF. The CDR3 DNA reads TGTGCCAGCAGCTTGGGTCCGGGAGATACGCAGTATTTT.

Concerning this clone itself: The same CDR3 arises from other DNA sequences in this sample as well. The V call is TRBV5-1, the J call TRBJ1-5; 9 bases fit TRBD1. From germline, CDR1 is SGHRS and CDR2 YFSETQ. There are 15 residues in the CDR3. V was pared by 4 bases and J by 1 base, with 3 bases of the junction left unmatched. The CDR3 is CASSLDRGSNQPQHF. The CDR3 DNA is TGCGCCAGCAGCCTGGACAGGGGAAGCAATCAGCCCCAGCATTTT.

As concerns this clone: Other DNA sequences in the same sample also yield this CDR3. The rearrangement links TRBV7-2 to TRBJ2-3, with D perhaps assigned TRBD1 or TRBD2 (5 bases each). The V end was cut by 5 bases, the J end by 2 bases, with 11 bases between. The CDR3 has 14 amino acids. Germline-derived CDR1 and CDR2 are SGHTA and FQGNSA. CDR3 in DNA: TGTGCCAGCAGCCTGGGACCGTTCACAGATACGCAGTATTTT. This encodes CASSLGPFTDTQYF.

The sample holds one count of this clone. The chain combines TRBV4-1 with TRBJ2-3, with 7 bases that match TRBD1. This CDR3 region has 15 residues. Trimming took 3 bases from V and 2 from J; bases not matched to a gene: 5. Germline V lookup: CDR1 MGHRA, CDR2 YSYEKL. The CDR3 loop is CASSHTGVPTDTQYF. CDR3 sequence (DNA): TGCGCCAGCAGCCATACAGGGGTCCCCACAGATACGCAGTATTTT.

The chain employs TRBV2 and TRBJ2-5, with D maybe TRBD2 (6 bases). Trimming pared 6 bases from V and 2 bases from J, leaving 16 bases between. Germline assignment: CDR1 SNHLY and CDR2 FYNNEI. The CDR3 length is 15 residues. The CDR3 DNA sequence: TGTGCCAGCAGCCCTTACGGGACTGGGCAAGAGACCCAGTACTTC. It codes for CASSPYGTGQETQYF.

The chain carries TRBV19 and TRBJ1-2; D call uncertain. Germline V CDR1 and CDR2: LNHDA, SQIVND (reference sequence). V was pared by 3 bases and J by 4 bases, with 9 bases between. The CDR3 runs to 13 residues. CDR3 loop: CASSIPGSYGYTF. DNA of the CDR3: TGTGCCAGTAGTATTCCCGGCAGCTATGGCTACACCTTC.

CDR3 residues: CASSWDGPYEQYF. Here the CDR3 DNA reads TGCGCCAGCAGCTGGGACGGCCCCTACGAGCAGTACTTC. The rearrangement joins TRBV5-1 to TRBJ2-7, with D perhaps given as TRBD1 or TRBD2 (5 bases each). Germline V gene lookup returns CDR1 SGHRS and CDR2 YFSETQ. The CDR3 runs to 13 residues. Trimming took off 3 bases at V and 2 bases at J, with 9 bases between the two ends.

The chain combines TRBV10-3 with TRBJ1-5; 7 bases match TRBD1. The CDR3 consists of 15 residues. The germline gives CDR1 ENHRY, CDR2 SYGVKD. The ends lost 6 bases at V and 0 bases at J; junction bases unmatched: 5. The CDR3: CAISGTADSNQPQHF. CDR3 nucleotides: TGTGCCATCAGCGGGACAGCTGATAGCAATCAGCCCCAGCATTTT.